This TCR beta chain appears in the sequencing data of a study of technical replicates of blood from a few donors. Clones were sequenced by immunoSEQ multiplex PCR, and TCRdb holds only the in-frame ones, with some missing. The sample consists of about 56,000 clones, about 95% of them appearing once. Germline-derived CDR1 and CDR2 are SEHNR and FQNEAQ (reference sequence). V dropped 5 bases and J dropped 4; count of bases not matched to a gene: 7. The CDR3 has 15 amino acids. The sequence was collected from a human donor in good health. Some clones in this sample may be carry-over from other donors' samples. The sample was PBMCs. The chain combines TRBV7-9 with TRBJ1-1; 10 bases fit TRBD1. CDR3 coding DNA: TGTGCCAGCAGCGCACCGGGACAGGGGCCCACTGAAGCTTTCTTT. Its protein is CASSAPGQGPTEAFF. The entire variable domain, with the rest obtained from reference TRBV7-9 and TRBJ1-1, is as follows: DTGVSQNPRHKITKRGQNVTFRCDPISEHNRLYWYRQTLGQGPEFLTYFQNEAQLEKSRLLSDRFSAERPKGSFSTLEIQRTEQGDSAMYLCASSAPGQGPTEAFFGQGTRLTVV.